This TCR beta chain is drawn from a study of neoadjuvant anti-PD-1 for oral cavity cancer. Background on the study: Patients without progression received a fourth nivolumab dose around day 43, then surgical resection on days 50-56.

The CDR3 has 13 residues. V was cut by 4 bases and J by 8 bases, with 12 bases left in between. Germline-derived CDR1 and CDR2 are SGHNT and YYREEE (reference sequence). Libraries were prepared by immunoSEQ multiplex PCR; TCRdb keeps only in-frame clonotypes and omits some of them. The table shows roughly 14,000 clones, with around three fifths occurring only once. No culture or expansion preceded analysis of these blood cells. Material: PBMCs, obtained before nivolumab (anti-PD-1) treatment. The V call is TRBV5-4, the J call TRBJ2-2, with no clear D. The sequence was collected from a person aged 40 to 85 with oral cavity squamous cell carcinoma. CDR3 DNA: TGTGCCAGCAGCCCTCTCGTAACTGGGGAGCTGTTTTTT. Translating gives CASSPLVTGELFF.